This TCR beta chain comes out of a study of Graves' ophthalmopathy and Graves' hyperthyroidism. Across the study: There was a collection of peripheral blood at initial diagnosis, before any treatment.

This clonotype was picked up many times. Each diagnosis was determined on the basis of clinical symptoms, serum thyroxine, TRAb, thyroid ultrasound and orbital computed tomography. Sampling less than 13 ml of fresh peripheral blood provided the PBMCs. Scientists amplified the TCR beta CDR3 regions from RNA transcripts. Scientists carried out first-round RT-PCR using HTBI primers and then a second-round multiplex PCR. Via MiXCR, TCRdb re-called the multiplex PCR reads, giving one row per CDR3 protein. The profile shows 400,000 to 500,000 distinct CDR3 sequences, more than 20% of them singletons. This clonotype originated in a woman under 30 with stable Graves' hyperthyroidism. The source material was peripheral blood.

This chain's CDR3 is CASSTTPLGRSNQPQHF. The CDR3 region has the DNA TGTGCCAGCAGTACAACTCCGCTAGGACGCTCCAATCAGCCCCAGCATTTT. The chain links TRBV28 to TRBJ1-5; D unclear. Germline-derived CDR1 and CDR2 are MDHEN and SYDVKM. Trimming cost V 5 bases and J 3 bases, with 20 bases left between them. The CDR3 spans 17 residues.